Shown below are 21 T cell receptor beta chains from a single sample sequenced in a study of blood T cell repertoires in COVID-19. TCRdb keeps only in-frame clones here, not all; method: immunoSEQ multiplex PCR. This table has just over 15,000 clones, about 86% appearing once. Sequencing was performed on peripheral blood. Receptors originate from a human donor in a cohort sampled during active COVID-19.

The rearrangement joins TRBV7-2 to TRBJ2-1, with 15 bases lining up with TRBD2. In germline, CDR1 is SGHTA, CDR2 FQGNSA. This CDR3 has 16 amino acids. The trim removed 6 bases at V and 1 base at J, leaving 1 base unmatched. The chain's CDR3 is CASRGTSGRSYNEQFF. CDR3 sequence (DNA): TGTGCCAGCAGGGGGACTAGCGGGAGGTCCTACAATGAGCAGTTCTTC.

This chain links TRBV5-1 with TRBJ1-2; possible D gene TRBD1, 6 bases. V was shortened by 0 bases and J by 5 bases, with 14 bases between the two germline ends. The germline V gene encodes CDR1 SGHRS and CDR2 YFSETQ. The CDR3 has 15 amino acids. The DNA for the CDR3 is TGCGCCAGCAGCTTGGGTCAGGGGCTATCTTATGGCTACACCTTC. The encoded protein is CASSLGQGLSYGYTF.

The rearrangement joins TRBV19 to TRBJ1-5, with 9 bases aligning to TRBD1. From germline, CDR1 is LNHDA and CDR2 SQIVND (reference sequence). The ends lost 5 bases at V and 4 bases at J; junction bases unmatched: 0. The CDR3 is 13 amino acids. This chain's CDR3 is CASSGTGNQPQHF. CDR3 DNA: TGTGCCAGTAGTGGGACAGGGAATCAGCCCCAGCATTTT.

This clone has just one count. V usage is TRBV21-1 and J usage is TRBJ2-5; TRBD2 was called by the table and not checked on the DNA. TRBV21-1 is a known pseudogene. The CDR3 loop spans 16 amino acids. The CDR3 protein is CASSSSGTSPRETQYF. In nucleotides, the CDR3 is TGTGCCAGCAGCAGCTCCGGGACTAGCCCCAGGGAGACCCAGTACTTC.

The chain combines TRBV10-3 with TRBJ1-4; D gene uncertain. The CDR3 is 14 amino acids. Looked up from germline, CDR1 is ENHRY and CDR2 is SYGVKD. The ends were cut back, 8 bases at V and 5 bases at J, with 15 bases in the middle. The CDR3: CAISPGGQNEKLFF. The DNA of the CDR3 is TGTGCCATCTCCCCCGGAGGTCAGAATGAAAAACTGTTTTTT.

This clone is a singleton in its sample. The chain has TRBV6-2 or TRBV6-3 and TRBJ2-7; a weak D match, TRBD2 (6 bases). Deletions cut 2 bases from V and 4 bases from J, with 6 bases between. Germline V lookup: CDR1 MNHEY, CDR2 SVGEGT. The CDR3 contains 12 residues. CDR3 sequence: CASSYAGYEQYF. CDR3 DNA: TGTGCCAGCAGTTACGCGGGGTACGAGCAGTACTTC.

The chain recombines TRBV16 with TRBJ2-2, with D possibly TRBD1 on 5 matching bases. The germline V gene has CDR1 KGHSY and CDR2 FQNENV. The CDR3 runs to 15 residues. Between the trimmed V and J ends, which lost 2 bases and 5 bases, there was a span of 12 bases. For the CDR3, the DNA is TGTGCCAGCAGCCAAGTCGCAGGGTTGACCGGGGAGCTGTTTTTT. This codes for CASSQVAGLTGELFF.

This clone was seen only once. The chain recombines TRBV5-6 with TRBJ2-7; TRBD2 matches at 10 bases. Germline CDR1 reads SGHDT; CDR2 reads YYEEEE. The CDR3 extends over 14 amino acids. V gave up 0 bases and J gave up 4 bases; unmatched junction bases: 1. The CDR3 spells CASSLGSGGYEQYF. The CDR3 DNA follows: TGTGCCAGCAGCTTGGGTAGCGGGGGGTACGAGCAGTACTTC. Based on the CDR3 plus reference TRBV5-6 and TRBJ2-7, the full variable domain is DAGVTQSPTHLIKTRGQQVTLRCSPKSGHDTVSWYQQALGQGPQFIFQYYEEEERQRGNFPDRFSGHQFPNYSSELNVNALLLGDSALYLCASSLGSGGYEQYFGPGTRLTVT.

This clone was detected only a few times. This chain connects TRBV5-1 to TRBJ2-7; 10 bases line up with TRBD2. CDR1 and CDR2 from the germline V gene are SGHRS and YFSETQ. This CDR3 is 16 amino acids long. J gave up 0 bases and V 0 bases, and 3 bases lay outside the gene matches. The CDR3 sequence: CASSLVIAGGSYEQYF. The CDR3 coding sequence is TGCGCCAGCAGCTTGGTAATAGCGGGAGGCTCCTACGAGCAGTACTTC.

The V and J genes are TRBV19 and TRBJ2-7; D call uncertain. The CDR3 sequence is 13 residues long. Germline loops: CDR1 LNHDA, CDR2 SQIVND (reference sequence). The V end lost 3 bases, the J end lost 5 bases, and 11 bases lay between the germline ends. CDR3 DNA sequence: TGTGCCAGTAGTATGCAGCTAGACCACGAGCAGTACTTC. This gives the protein CASSMQLDHEQYF.

The sample holds a few counts of this clone. The chain employs TRBV30 and TRBJ2-2, with D tentatively TRBD2 (6 bases). Trimming removed 5 bases at V and 0 bases at J, with 10 bases between. Germline V lookup: CDR1 GTSNPN, CDR2 SVGIG (reference sequence). CDR3 length equals 14 residues. DNA of the CDR3: TGTGCCTGGGCGAGACTAGCGAACACCGGGGAGCTGTTTTTT. As protein: CAWARLANTGELFF.

The chain is built from TRBV28 and TRBJ2-7; 7 nucleotides align to TRBD1. CDR1 is MDHEN, CDR2 SYDVKM, per germline. This CDR3 has 15 amino acids. J was trimmed by 2 bases and V by 5 bases; bases with no gene match: 9. Written as DNA, the CDR3 is TGTGCCAGCAGTATTGGGGCAGGGGGTCCCTACGAGCAGTACTTC. Protein: CASSIGAGGPYEQYF.

V and J are TRBV5-5 and TRBJ1-1; TRBD1 agrees at 12 bases. CDR3 length: 17 residues. V shed 4 bases and J 1 base; nucleotides not matched to a gene: 8. Germline V lookup: CDR1 SGHKS, CDR2 YYEKEE (reference sequence). CDR3 region: CASSPPGQGARNTEAFF. DNA of the CDR3: TGTGCCAGCAGCCCGCCGGGACAGGGGGCGCGGAACACTGAAGCTTTCTTT. Based on the CDR3 plus reference TRBV5-5 and TRBJ1-1, the full variable domain is DAGVTQSPTHLIKTRGQQVTLRCSPISGHKSVSWYQQVLGQGPQFIFQYYEKEERGRGNFPDRFSARQFPNYSSELNVNALLLGDSALYLCASSPPGQGARNTEAFFGQGTRLTVV.

This sequence joins TRBV19 and TRBJ2-7; D is ambiguous. The CDR3 has 14 amino acids. The V and J ends lost 3 bases and 3 bases respectively, with 12 bases between them. Germline CDR1 reads LNHDA; CDR2 reads SQIVND (reference sequence). The CDR3: CASSISHSNYEQYF. The CDR3 nucleotides are TGTGCCAGTAGTATTAGTCACTCGAACTACGAGCAGTACTTC.

This chain joins TRBV7-2 and TRBJ1-1, with 8 bases aligning to TRBD1. The ends lost 1 base at V and 1 base at J; junction bases unmatched: 5. In germline, CDR1 is SGHTA, CDR2 FQGNSA. CDR3 size: 16 residues. CDR3 nucleotide sequence: TGTGCCAGCAGCTTAGGCCAGGGGGCGCCGAACACTGAAGCTTTCTTT. Its translation is CASSLGQGAPNTEAFF.

V gene TRBV6-1 combines with J gene TRBJ2-4; the D gene is possibly TRBD1 (6 bases). The CDR3 runs 16 residues. Trimming cost V 2 bases and J 1 base, with 12 bases left between them. In germline, CDR1 is MNHNS, CDR2 SASEGT. CDR3 bases: TGTGCCAGCAGTGAAAGGAACAGGGCGGCCAAAAACATTCAGTACTTC. This encodes CASSERNRAAKNIQYF.

This clone was observed a single time. The chain has TRBV7-2 and TRBJ1-1; D unclear. Per the germline V gene, CDR1 is SGHTA and CDR2 is FQGNSA. The CDR3 length is 14 residues. V lost 2 bases and J 1 base, leaving 8 bases between the germline ends. CDR3 nucleotides: TGTGCCAGCAGCTTAATTTTCGGGAACACTGAAGCTTTCTTT. Its protein product is CASSLIFGNTEAFF.

A few counts support this clone. This CDR3 is CASSGGYTGELFF. The CDR3 DNA follows: TGTGCCTCTAGCGGGGGGTACACCGGGGAGCTGTTTTTT. The V gene is TRBV5-4, the J gene TRBJ2-2; TRBD2 aligns across 11 bases. This CDR3 has 13 amino acids. Per germline, CDR1 SGHNT and CDR2 YYREEE (reference sequence). With 10 bases clipped from V and 3 bases from J, the junction kept 2 bases outside the gene matches.

In this sample, this clone turned up a few times. The V call is TRBV28, the J call TRBJ2-2; TRBD2 aligns across 7 bases. There are 15 residues in the CDR3. Looked up from germline, CDR1 is MDHEN and CDR2 is SYDVKM. Losses at the gene ends were 5 bases for V and 8 bases for J; bases not matched to a gene: 11. The CDR3 protein is CASSTQRGSKGELFF. CDR3 nucleotide sequence: TGTGCCAGCAGTACCCAGCGGGGTTCGAAGGGGGAGCTGTTTTTT.

The chain joins TRBV5-6 to TRBJ1-2, with 7 bases identical to TRBD1. This CDR3 spans 14 amino acids. CDR1 is SGHDT, CDR2 YYEEEE, per germline. V shed 4 bases and J 5 bases; nucleotides not matched to a gene: 8. CDR3 coding DNA: TGTGCCAGCAGCGAGACCGGGACAGCATATGGCTACACCTTC. It specifies CASSETGTAYGYTF. The variable domain in full, completed from reference TRBV5-6 and TRBJ1-2, reads DAGVTQSPTHLIKTRGQQVTLRCSPKSGHDTVSWYQQALGQGPQFIFQYYEEEERQRGNFPDRFSGHQFPNYSSELNVNALLLGDSALYLCASSETGTAYGYTFGSGTRLTVV.

The CDR3 protein is CASSLARVGRNTEAFF. The CDR3 nucleotides read TGTGCCAGCAGCTTAGCGCGAGTTGGGAGGAACACTGAAGCTTTCTTT. The gene calls are TRBV7-2 and TRBJ1-1; no reliable D call. The length of the CDR3 is 16 residues. Germline assignment: CDR1 SGHTA and CDR2 FQGNSA. The V end lost 0 bases, the J end lost 1 base, and 12 bases lay between the germline ends.